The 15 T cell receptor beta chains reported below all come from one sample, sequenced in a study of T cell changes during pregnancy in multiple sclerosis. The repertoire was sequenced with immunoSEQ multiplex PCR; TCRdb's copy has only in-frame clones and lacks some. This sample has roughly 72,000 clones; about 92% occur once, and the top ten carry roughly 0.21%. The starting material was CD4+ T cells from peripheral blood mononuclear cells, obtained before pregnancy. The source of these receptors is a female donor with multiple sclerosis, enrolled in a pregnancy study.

The CDR3 nucleotides read TGTGCCAGCAGCTTGACTACTCAGGGCACTGAAGCTTTCTTT. It translates to CASSLTTQGTEAFF. The J gene is TRBJ1-1, the V gene TRBV5-4; maybe TRBD1 (5 bases). The CDR3 spans 14 residues. In germline, CDR1 is SGHNT, CDR2 YYREEE (reference sequence). Trimming cost V 1 base and J 4 bases, with 11 bases left between them.

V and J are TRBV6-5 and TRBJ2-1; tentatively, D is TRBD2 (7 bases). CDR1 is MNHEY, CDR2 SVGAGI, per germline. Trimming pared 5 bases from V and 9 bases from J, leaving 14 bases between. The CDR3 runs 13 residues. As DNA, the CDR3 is TGTGCCAGCAGTGGGGAGGGGGGGCTTGAGCAGTTCTTC. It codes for CASSGEGGLEQFF.

For the CDR3, the DNA is TGTGCCAGTTCCCGTTGGGGACAGCGAAACACTGAAGCTTTCTTT. As protein: CASSRWGQRNTEAFF. This sequence joins TRBV19 and TRBJ1-1, with 7 positions matching TRBD1. The CDR3 has 15 residues. With V trimmed by 8 bases and J by 2 bases, 11 bases remained unmatched. Germline V lookup: CDR1 LNHDA, CDR2 SQIVND (reference sequence).

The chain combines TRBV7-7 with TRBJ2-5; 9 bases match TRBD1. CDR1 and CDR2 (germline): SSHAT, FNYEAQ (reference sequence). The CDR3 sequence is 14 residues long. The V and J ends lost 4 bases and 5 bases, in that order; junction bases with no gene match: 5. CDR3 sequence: CASSSDRGTETQYF. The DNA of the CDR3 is TGTGCCAGCAGCTCAGACAGGGGGACGGAGACCCAGTACTTC.

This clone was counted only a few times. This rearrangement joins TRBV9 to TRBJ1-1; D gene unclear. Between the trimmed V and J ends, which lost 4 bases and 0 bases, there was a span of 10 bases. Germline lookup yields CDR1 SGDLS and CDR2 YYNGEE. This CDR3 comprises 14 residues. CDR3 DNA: TGTGCCAGCAGCTCCAGACTACTGAACACTGAAGCTTTCTTT. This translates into CASSSRLLNTEAFF.

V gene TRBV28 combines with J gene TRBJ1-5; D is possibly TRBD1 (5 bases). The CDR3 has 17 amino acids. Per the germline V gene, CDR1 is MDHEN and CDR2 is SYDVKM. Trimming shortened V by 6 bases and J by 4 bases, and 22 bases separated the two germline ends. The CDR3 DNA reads TGTGCCAGCAGCCCTAACGCCAGGGTGCGGGGGAATCAGCCCCAGCATTTT. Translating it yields CASSPNARVRGNQPQHF.

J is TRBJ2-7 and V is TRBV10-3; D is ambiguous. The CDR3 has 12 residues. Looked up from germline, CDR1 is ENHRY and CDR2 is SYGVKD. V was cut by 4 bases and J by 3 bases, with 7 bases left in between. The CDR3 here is CAISGALYEQYF. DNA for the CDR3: TGTGCCATCAGTGGAGCCCTCTACGAGCAGTACTTC.

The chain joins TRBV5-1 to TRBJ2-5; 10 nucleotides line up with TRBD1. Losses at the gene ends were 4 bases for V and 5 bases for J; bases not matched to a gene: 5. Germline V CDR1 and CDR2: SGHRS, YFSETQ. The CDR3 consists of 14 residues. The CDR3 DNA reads TGCGCCAGCAGCCCATCGGGACAGGGGGAGACCCAGTACTTC. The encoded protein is CASSPSGQGETQYF.

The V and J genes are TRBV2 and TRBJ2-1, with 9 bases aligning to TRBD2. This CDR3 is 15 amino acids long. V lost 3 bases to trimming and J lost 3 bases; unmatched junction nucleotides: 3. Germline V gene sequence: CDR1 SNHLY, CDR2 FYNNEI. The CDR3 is CASSDRTSDYNEQFF. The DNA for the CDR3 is TGTGCCAGCAGTGATCGGACTAGCGACTACAATGAGCAGTTCTTC. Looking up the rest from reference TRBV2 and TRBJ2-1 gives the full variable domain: EPEVTQTPSHQVTQMGQEVILRCVPISNHLYFYWYRQILGQKVEFLVSFYNNEISEKSEIFDDQFSVERPDGSNFTLKIRSTKLEDSAMYFCASSDRTSDYNEQFFGPGTRLTVL.

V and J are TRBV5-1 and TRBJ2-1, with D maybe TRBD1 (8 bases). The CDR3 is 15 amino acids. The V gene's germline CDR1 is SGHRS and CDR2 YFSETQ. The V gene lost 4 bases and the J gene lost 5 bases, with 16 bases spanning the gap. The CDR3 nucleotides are TGCGCCAGCAGCGGCCGGACAGGGAGGGACAATGAGCAGTTCTTC. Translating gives CASSGRTGRDNEQFF.

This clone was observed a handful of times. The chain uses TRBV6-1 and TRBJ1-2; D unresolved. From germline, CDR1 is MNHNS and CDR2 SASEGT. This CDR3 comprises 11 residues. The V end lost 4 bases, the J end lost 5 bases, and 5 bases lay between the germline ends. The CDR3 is CASSVQYGYTF. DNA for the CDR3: TGTGCCAGCAGTGTACAATATGGCTACACCTTC.

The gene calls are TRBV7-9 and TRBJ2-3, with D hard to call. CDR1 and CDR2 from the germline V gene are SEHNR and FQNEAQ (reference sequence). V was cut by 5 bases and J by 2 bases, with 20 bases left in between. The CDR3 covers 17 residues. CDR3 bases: TGTGCCAGCAGCGGCCTCTTCGGCCGCCTAGTCACAGATACGCAGTATTTT. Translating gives CASSGLFGRLVTDTQYF.

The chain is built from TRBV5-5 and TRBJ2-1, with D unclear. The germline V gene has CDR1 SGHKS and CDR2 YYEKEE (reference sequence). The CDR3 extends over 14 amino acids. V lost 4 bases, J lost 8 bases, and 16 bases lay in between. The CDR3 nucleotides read TGTGCCAGCAGCCCCCGGGTAGCCGCCGATGAGCAGTTCTTC. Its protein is CASSPRVAADEQFF.

CDR3 coding DNA: TGTGCCAGCAGTTACGAGGGAGCTGGAAACACCATATATTTT. It is translated as CASSYEGAGNTIYF. This chain links TRBV6-6 with TRBJ1-3; no clear D. Germline CDR1 MNHNY, CDR2 SVGAGI (reference sequence). The germline V and J ends were trimmed by 2 bases and 2 bases, with 7 bases remaining between them. The CDR3 extends over 14 amino acids.

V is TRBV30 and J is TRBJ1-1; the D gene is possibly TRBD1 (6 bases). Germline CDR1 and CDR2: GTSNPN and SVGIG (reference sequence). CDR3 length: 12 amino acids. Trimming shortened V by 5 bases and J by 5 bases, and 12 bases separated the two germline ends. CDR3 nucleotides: TGTGCCTGGGGACAGAGGCGGACTGAAGCTTTCTTT. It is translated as CAWGQRRTEAFF.